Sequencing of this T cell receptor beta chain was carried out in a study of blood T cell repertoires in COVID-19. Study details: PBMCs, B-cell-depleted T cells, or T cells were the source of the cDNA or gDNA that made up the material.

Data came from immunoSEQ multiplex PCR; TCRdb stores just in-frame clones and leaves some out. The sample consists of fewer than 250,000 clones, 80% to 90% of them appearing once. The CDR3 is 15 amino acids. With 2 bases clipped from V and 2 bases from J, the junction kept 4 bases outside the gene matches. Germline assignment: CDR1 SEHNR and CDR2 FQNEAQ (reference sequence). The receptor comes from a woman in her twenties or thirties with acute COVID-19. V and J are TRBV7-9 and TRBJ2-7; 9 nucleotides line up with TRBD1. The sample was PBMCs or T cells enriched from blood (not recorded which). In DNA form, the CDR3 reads TGTGCCAGCAGCTTAAGGGACAGGGCAACCTACGAGCAGTACTTC. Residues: CASSLRDRATYEQYF. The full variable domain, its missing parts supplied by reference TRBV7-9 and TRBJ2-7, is DTGVSQNPRHKITKRGQNVTFRCDPISEHNRLYWYRQTLGQGPEFLTYFQNEAQLEKSRLLSDRFSAERPKGSFSTLEIQRTEQGDSAMYLCASSLRDRATYEQYFGPGTRLTVT.